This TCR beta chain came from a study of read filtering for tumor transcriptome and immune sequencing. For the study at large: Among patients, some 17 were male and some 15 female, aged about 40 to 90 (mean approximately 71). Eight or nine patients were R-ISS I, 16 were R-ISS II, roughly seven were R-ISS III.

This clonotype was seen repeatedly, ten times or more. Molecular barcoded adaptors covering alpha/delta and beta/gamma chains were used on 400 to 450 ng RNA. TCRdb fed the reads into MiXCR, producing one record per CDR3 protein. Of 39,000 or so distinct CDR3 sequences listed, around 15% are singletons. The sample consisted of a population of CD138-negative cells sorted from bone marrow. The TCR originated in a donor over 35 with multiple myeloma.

The CDR3 nucleotides read TGTGCCATCAGGGGACAGCGCACAGATACGCAGTATTTT. It translates to CAIRGQRTDTQYF. V and J are TRBV10-3 and TRBJ2-3, with 7 positions matching TRBD1. CDR1 is ENHRY and CDR2 is SYGVKD in the germline V gene. The CDR3 covers 13 residues. Trimming removed 6 bases from V and 1 base from J; junction bases left unmatched: 1.